The clone carrying this TCR beta chain was counted between two and nine times. No antigen is known for it. This sample is part of a study of identical twins. Study-wide results and limits: Insertions were reduced in abundant cord blood beta clonotypes but not in memory repertoires.

TCRdb re-derived calls from the 5' RACE reads in MiXCR, one entry per CDR3 protein. The repertoire holds about 260,000 distinct CDR3 sequences, 5.5% to 7% seen once, with roughly 3.6% in the top ten. The data were also submitted as part of a second study, on yellow fever vaccine responses in identical twins.

The sequencing sample was made of memory (CD45RO+) T cells sorted from blood. This TCR came from a woman aged 18 to 35 in good health.

CDR3 in amino acids: CASSQEGQGSTEAFF. The CDR3 coding sequence is TGTGCCAGCAGCCAAGAAGGACAGGGCAGTACTGAAGCTTTCTTT. This rearrangement joins TRBV3-1 to TRBJ1-1; 8 bases map to TRBD1. V gave up 0 bases and J gave up 5 bases; unmatched junction bases: 5. Germline V lookup: CDR1 LGHDT, CDR2 YNNKEL (reference sequence). The CDR3 extends over 15 amino acids.